The next 29 T cell receptor beta chains were all read from a single sample in a study of T-cell memory formation after mild COVID-19. TCRdb recomputed calls from the 5' RACE reads with MiXCR, one row per CDR3 protein. The sample shows hundreds of thousands of distinct CDR3 sequences, less than 25% of them seen only once. The sequencing input was PBMCs or a T cell subset sorted from them (not recorded which). The source of these receptors is an adult woman who had mild COVID-19 (a few samples of this study predate the infection). Cell type and time point are not known.

This clonotype was picked up a small number of times. The chain is built from TRBV3-1 and TRBJ2-2; D possibly uses TRBD1 or TRBD2 (6 bases each). V was pared by 4 bases and J by 6 bases, with 18 bases between. Germline V gene sequence: CDR1 LGHDT, CDR2 YNNKEL (reference sequence). The CDR3 spans 16 residues. The CDR3 is CASSPWVQGRSGELFF. The DNA of the CDR3 is TGTGCCAGCAGCCCGTGGGTGCAGGGGAGGTCCGGGGAGCTGTTTTTT.

This rearrangement joins TRBV6-1 to TRBJ2-5, with unresolved D. The V end lost 1 base, the J end lost 5 bases, and 14 bases lay between the germline ends. CDR1 and CDR2 (germline): MNHNS, SASEGT. The CDR3 has 15 amino acids. Here the CDR3 DNA reads TGTGCCAGCAGTGAAGGACCCGAGGATTTGGAGACCCAGTACTTC. It yields the protein CASSEGPEDLETQYF.

This clonotype was observed a few times. The chain is built from TRBV24-1 and TRBJ2-7; 7 nucleotides line up with TRBD1. The CDR3 sequence is 15 residues long. The germline gives CDR1 KGHDR, CDR2 SFDVKD. Trimming took 4 bases from V and 5 from J; bases not matched to a gene: 10. CDR3 nucleotides: TGTGCCACCAGTGACCATAGACAGGGTATCCACGAGCAGTACTTC. Its protein product is CATSDHRQGIHEQYF.

This sequence joins TRBV10-3 and TRBJ1-2, with D perhaps matching TRBD1 (6 bases). With 10 bases removed from V and 2 bases from J, the gap between germline ends came to 17 bases. Germline V CDR1 and CDR2: ENHRY, SYGVKD. The CDR3 is made up of 14 amino acids. The CDR3, as DNA: TGTGCCAACAATCCGAGACAGGAGAACTATGGCTACACCTTC. Encoded protein: CANNPRQENYGYTF.

The chain is built from TRBV20-1 and TRBJ1-1; a possible D gene is TRBD1 (5 bases). The V end lost 7 bases, the J end lost 4 bases, and 13 bases lay between the germline ends. This CDR3 spans 12 amino acids. Germline V gene sequence: CDR1 DFQATT, CDR2 SNEGSKA (reference sequence). Written as DNA, the CDR3 is TGCAGTGTCCCGAGTAGGGGCACTGAAGCTTTCTTT. Encoded protein: CSVPSRGTEAFF.

This clonotype was detected only a few times. V gene TRBV30 combines with J gene TRBJ2-3, with a tentative D call TRBD2 (6 bases). Germline CDR1 reads GTSNPN; CDR2 reads SVGIG (reference sequence). The CDR3 contains 16 residues. Trimming removed 7 bases at V and 2 bases at J, with 22 bases between. Here the CDR3 DNA reads TGTGCCTCGAGGCCTTCGGGGGTGGTTAACACAGATACGCAGTATTTT. It is translated as CASRPSGVVNTDTQYF.

In this sample, this clonotype turned up a few times. The V and J genes are TRBV5-1 and TRBJ1-4; no clear D gene. CDR3 length equals 15 residues. Looked up from germline, CDR1 is SGHRS and CDR2 is YFSETQ. The V end lost 4 bases, the J end lost 6 bases, and 16 bases lay between the germline ends. CDR3 region: CASSPEVVSHEKLFF. DNA of the CDR3: TGCGCCAGCAGCCCGGAAGTAGTGAGTCATGAAAAACTGTTTTTT.

The table lists this clonotype with many counts. The chain is built from TRBV9 and TRBJ2-1, with D possibly TRBD2 on 6 matching bases. Germline V gene lookup returns CDR1 SGDLS and CDR2 YYNGEE. The length of the CDR3 is 15 residues. The germline V and J ends were trimmed by 3 bases and 0 bases, with 10 bases remaining between them. In nucleotides, the CDR3 is TGTGCCAGCAGCGGTAGCGGCAGCTCCTACAATGAGCAGTTCTTC. Translated, it gives CASSGSGSSYNEQFF.

This clonotype has more than one count but fewer than ten. J is TRBJ1-1 and V is TRBV29-1, with D hard to call. The V end was cut by 6 bases, the J end by 1 base, with 12 bases between. This CDR3 spans 13 amino acids. The V gene's germline CDR1 is SQVTM and CDR2 ANQGSEA. The DNA of the CDR3 is TGCAGCGTGCGCACAGATCGGAACACTGAAGCTTTCTTT. It is translated as CSVRTDRNTEAFF.

The rearrangement uses TRBV13 and TRBJ2-3; D unclear. Deletions cut 6 bases from V and 2 bases from J, with 9 bases between. The CDR3 runs to 13 residues. Germline assignment: CDR1 PRHDT and CDR2 FYEKMQ (reference sequence). CDR3 loop: CASSMEDTDTQYF. The DNA for the CDR3 is TGTGCCAGCAGTATGGAAGACACAGATACGCAGTATTTT.

This clonotype was seen more than once but under ten times. This rearrangement joins TRBV2 to TRBJ2-6, with TRBD1 identical over 8 bases. J gave up 2 bases and V 6 bases, and 9 bases lay outside the gene matches. This CDR3 region has 17 residues. Germline V gene lookup returns CDR1 SNHLY and CDR2 FYNNEI. CDR3 protein: CASRGGQGVTGANVLTF. The CDR3 DNA sequence: TGTGCCAGCAGGGGCGGACAGGGTGTTACTGGGGCCAACGTCCTGACTTTC.

This clonotype was recorded a few times. This chain connects TRBV3-1 to TRBJ2-5, with 7 bases identical to TRBD2. V dropped 1 base and J dropped 5; count of bases not matched to a gene: 13. Germline CDR1 reads LGHDT; CDR2 reads YNNKEL (reference sequence). The CDR3 sequence is 17 residues long. CDR3 DNA: TGTGCCAGCAGCCAAGTGGGGAGCGGGGTCATAACGGAGACCCAGTACTTC. Translating gives CASSQVGSGVITETQYF.

The chain is built from TRBV19 and TRBJ1-3, with D perhaps matching TRBD1 (6 bases). V lost 7 bases and J lost 1, with 11 bases in between. CDR3 length equals 14 residues. Germline V gives CDR1 LNHDA, CDR2 SQIVND (reference sequence). The CDR3 reads CASITGISGNTIYF. In nucleotides, the CDR3 is TGTGCCAGTATCACAGGGATATCTGGAAACACCATATATTTT.

This clonotype was seen only a few times. This rearrangement joins TRBV11-2 to TRBJ2-3, with 8 nucleotides matching TRBD1. From germline, CDR1 is SGHAT and CDR2 FQNNGV. This CDR3 spans 17 amino acids. Trimming took 0 bases from V and 6 from J; bases not matched to a gene: 11. The CDR3 nucleotides are TGTGCCAGCAGCTTAGATCGTGTCAGGGGGCTGGTGGATACGCAGTATTTT. This translates into CASSLDRVRGLVDTQYF.

This sequence joins TRBV6-6 and TRBJ2-5, with 8 bases lining up with TRBD2. The CDR3 runs 15 residues. Trimming cost V 6 bases and J 2 bases; bases outside gene matches: 8. Germline lookup yields CDR1 MNHNY and CDR2 SVGAGI (reference sequence). The CDR3 protein is CASSYTSGLQETQYF. CDR3 DNA: TGTGCCAGCAGCTACACTAGCGGCCTGCAAGAGACCCAGTACTTC.

Only a few counts were recorded for this clonotype. This chain uses TRBV12-3 or TRBV12-4 with TRBJ1-5; 10 bases align to TRBD1. Losses at the gene ends were 4 bases for V and 6 bases for J; bases not matched to a gene: 6. CDR3 size: 15 residues. Here the CDR3 reads CASSSAGTGVQPQHF. CDR3 nucleotide sequence: TGTGCCAGCAGTTCGGCCGGGACAGGGGTTCAGCCCCAGCATTTT.

This clonotype was counted a few times. The V and J genes are TRBV7-9 and TRBJ1-1; D is uncertain. V was trimmed by 6 bases and J by 1 base, leaving 12 bases between them. Germline V gene data show CDR1 as SEHNR and CDR2 as FQNEAQ (reference sequence). The length of the CDR3 is 14 residues. CDR3 DNA sequence: TGTGCCAGCAGACCCACTGTCGCGAACACTGAAGCTTTCTTT. Residues: CASRPTVANTEAFF.

This chain links TRBV6-5 with TRBJ2-5, with 7 bases aligning to TRBD1. CDR1 is MNHEY and CDR2 is SVGAGI in the germline V gene. J was trimmed by 9 bases and V by 2 bases; bases with no gene match: 3. This CDR3 region has 12 residues. This CDR3 reads CASSYQQGPQYF. The CDR3 coding sequence is TGTGCCAGCAGTTACCAACAGGGGCCCCAGTACTTC.

The chain couples TRBV6-1 to TRBJ1-3; D is ambiguous. The CDR3 covers 14 residues. V was clipped by 6 bases and J by 0 bases, with 9 bases between them. Germline CDR1 reads MNHNS; CDR2 reads SASEGT. The chain's CDR3 is CASSGYRSGNTIYF. The CDR3 DNA reads as TGTGCCAGCAGCGGATACCGCTCTGGAAACACCATATATTTT.

A few counts support this clonotype. The rearrangement joins TRBV5-1 to TRBJ2-5, with 9 nucleotides matching TRBD1. Germline CDR1 and CDR2: SGHRS and YFSETQ. This CDR3 is built from 14 residues. The trim removed 4 bases at V and 3 bases at J, leaving 4 bases unmatched. The CDR3 here is CASSARTGEETQYF. CDR3 bases: TGCGCCAGCAGCGCCCGGACAGGGGAAGAGACCCAGTACTTC.

The V and J genes are TRBV6-1 and TRBJ1-1; 11 bases match TRBD1. Trimming at V came to 8 bases and at J to 1 base, leaving 6 bases not matched to a gene. Germline assignment: CDR1 MNHNS and CDR2 SASEGT. The CDR3 has 15 amino acids. The DNA of the CDR3 is TGTGCCAGCGGGGACAGGGGGTTAACGAACACTGAAGCTTTCTTT. Amino acid sequence: CASGDRGLTNTEAFF.

There are a few counts of this clonotype. CDR3 bases: TGTGCCATCAGTGGCGAGGGGATGAACACTGAAGCTTTCTTT. Translated, it gives CAISGEGMNTEAFF. This chain joins TRBV10-3 and TRBJ1-1, with a possible D match to TRBD1 (5 bases). The CDR3 is 14 amino acids. CDR1 is ENHRY and CDR2 is SYGVKD in the germline V gene. V dropped 4 bases and J dropped 0 bases, with 9 bases sitting between them.

This clonotype occurred many times. The chain is built from TRBV4-2 and TRBJ2-3, with 14 bases identical to TRBD2. The CDR3 runs 16 residues. The V gene's germline CDR1 is LGHNA and CDR2 YNFKEQ. The trim removed 3 bases at V and 1 base at J, leaving 0 bases unmatched. Written as DNA, the CDR3 is TGTGCCAGCAGCCAGGGACTAGCGGGAGGCACAGATACGCAGTATTTT. Translating gives CASSQGLAGGTDTQYF.

There are many counts of this clonotype. This chain connects TRBV7-9 to TRBJ1-1; D gene uncertain. This CDR3 contains 13 residues. CDR1 and CDR2 from the germline V gene are SEHNR and FQNEAQ (reference sequence). V gave up 6 bases and J gave up 1 base, with 9 bases separating them. This CDR3 reads CASSPDGNTEAFF. CDR3 DNA sequence: TGTGCCAGCAGTCCGGACGGGAACACTGAAGCTTTCTTT.

This clonotype was counted between two and nine times. The chain links TRBV29-1 to TRBJ2-3; D could derive from TRBD1 or TRBD2 (5 bases each). CDR3 length equals 14 residues. Trimming shortened V by 8 bases and J by 2 bases, and 17 bases separated the two germline ends. Germline assignment: CDR1 SQVTM and CDR2 ANQGSEA. The CDR3 spells CSSTPGRDTDTQYF. The DNA for the CDR3 is TGCAGCTCGACTCCGGGACGGGACACAGATACGCAGTATTTT.

This clonotype was found a few times. The chain couples TRBV7-9 to TRBJ2-1; no reliable D call. The V end was cut by 3 bases, the J end by 13 bases, with 13 bases between. This CDR3 contains 12 residues. Germline-derived CDR1 and CDR2 are SEHNR and FQNEAQ (reference sequence). As DNA, the CDR3 is TGTGCCAGCAGCTTCAGGTCCTTCCCACAGTTCTTC. Translated, it gives CASSFRSFPQFF.

The CDR3 bases are TGCAGTGCTAGAGTCCGGAGGGAGGGGGAACTGTTCTTC. This encodes CSARVRREGELFF. The rearrangement links TRBV20-1 to TRBJ2-1, with TRBD2 as a possible D gene (7 bases). This CDR3 has 13 residues. V lost 1 base and J lost 15, with 19 bases in between. Germline V gene lookup returns CDR1 DFQATT and CDR2 SNEGSKA (reference sequence).

This rearrangement joins TRBV9 to TRBJ2-1; either TRBD1 or TRBD2 may supply D (5 bases each). Germline CDR1 and CDR2: SGDLS and YYNGEE. The CDR3 is made up of 14 amino acids. V was cut by 0 bases and J by 4 bases, with 8 bases left in between. The CDR3 is CASSVEGRYNEQFF. CDR3 sequence (DNA): TGTGCCAGCAGCGTAGAGGGACGTTACAATGAGCAGTTCTTC.

At least ten counts were recorded for this clonotype. The V gene is TRBV27, the J gene TRBJ2-7; tentatively, D is TRBD1 (6 bases). Per germline, CDR1 MNHEY and CDR2 SMNVEV (reference sequence). The CDR3 totals 13 residues. Trimming shortened V by 5 bases and J by 7 bases, and 15 bases separated the two germline ends. CDR3 loop: CASSPTGWSEQYF. The CDR3 coding sequence is TGTGCCAGCAGTCCTACAGGGTGGAGTGAGCAGTACTTC.